The 21 T cell receptor beta chains in this list originate from one sample, sequenced in a study of glioma-infiltrating T cells (dated by TCRdb to 2015 to 2016). The sequencer listed for this sample is Illumina MiSeq. The iRepertoire nested amplicon-rescue multiplex PCR (arm-PCR) platform was used to amplify TCR alpha and beta CDR3 regions from RNA. TCRdb reprocessing: public reads trimmed at Q25 with fastp, clones called with MiXCR, in-frame beta chains kept. Every entry covers one CDR3 protein and lists the most common genes and DNA from its rows. Within this sample are about 210,000 distinct CDR3 sequences, with around 30% of them counted one time only. The biggest ten clones account for over 20% of the sample. Sequencing was carried out using glioma tissue, nonneoplastic brain tissue, or PBMCs (not recorded which). All receptors come from a human donor with low-grade glioma or glioblastoma, undergoing nonglioma brain surgery, or in good health (not recorded which).

This clonotype has at least ten counts. The chain has TRBV20-1 and TRBJ2-3, with 12 bases aligning to TRBD2. This CDR3 has 17 residues. In germline, CDR1 is DFQATT, CDR2 SNEGSKA (reference sequence). V gave up 3 bases and J gave up 2 bases; unmatched junction bases: 9. The CDR3 DNA is TGCAGTGCTAGGGGGGGGGCTAGCGGGAGGGCCACAGATACGCAGTATTTT. Translating gives CSARGGASGRATDTQYF.

In this sample, this clonotype turned up many times. CDR3 sequence (DNA): TGTGCCAGCAGTAGTGGACAGAGGGAGAACACTGAAGCTTTCTTT. Amino acids: CASSSGQRENTEAFF. The rearrangement joins TRBV2 to TRBJ1-1, with a tentative D call TRBD1 (6 bases). The CDR3 loop spans 15 amino acids. Germline V gene lookup returns CDR1 SNHLY and CDR2 FYNNEI. The germline V and J ends were trimmed by 5 bases and 1 base, with 14 bases remaining between them.

A word on this clonotype: The germline gene is not matched at one end of the junction; a read error may be the cause. The chain is built from TRBV7-9 and TRBJ2-7; D uncertain. Germline-derived CDR1 and CDR2 are SEHNR and FQNEAQ (reference sequence). The CDR3 covers 14 residues. In nucleotides, the CDR3 is TGTGCCAGCAGCACCGGAACGATCCCCTACGTGCAGTACTTC. Translated: CASSTGTIPYVQYF.

This clonotype showed up many times. The chain combines TRBV5-1 with TRBJ2-1, with D unclear. V lost 2 bases and J 8 bases, leaving 23 bases between the germline ends. Germline V gives CDR1 SGHRS, CDR2 YFSETQ. The CDR3 covers 17 residues. In DNA form, the CDR3 reads TGCGCCAGCAGCTTCATCGTTGGCGCCGCGAGAGAGGATGAGCAGTTCTTC. Its translation is CASSFIVGAAREDEQFF. Full variable domain (remainder filled in from reference TRBV5-1 and TRBJ2-1): KAGVTQTPRYLIKTRGQQVTLSCSPISGHRSVSWYQQTPGQGLQFLFEYFSETQRNKGNFPGRFSGRQFSNSRSEMNVSTLELGDSALYLCASSFIVGAAREDEQFFGPGTRLTVL.

The rearrangement uses TRBV9 and TRBJ1-3; possibly TRBD1 for D (6 bases). V was trimmed by 0 bases and J by 2 bases, leaving 9 bases between them. The CDR3 is made up of 15 amino acids. Germline CDR1 reads SGDLS; CDR2 reads YYNGEE. CDR3 DNA sequence: TGTGCCAGCAGCGTAGCAGGGGACCCTGGAAACACCATATATTTT. Protein sequence: CASSVAGDPGNTIYF.

This clonotype was seen ten or more times. This sequence joins TRBV20-1 and TRBJ2-1; the D gene is possibly TRBD1 (7 bases). This CDR3 is 13 amino acids long. The V and J ends lost 6 bases and 6 bases respectively, with 15 bases between them. The germline gives CDR1 DFQATT, CDR2 SNEGSKA (reference sequence). The CDR3 loop is CSARQGGFNEQFF. The CDR3 bases are TGCAGTGCCCGCCAGGGGGGATTCAATGAGCAGTTCTTC.

The table lists this clonotype with many counts. The genes are TRBV19 and TRBJ1-2; tentative D call: TRBD1 (5 bases). Germline V gene sequence: CDR1 LNHDA, CDR2 SQIVND (reference sequence). The CDR3 is made up of 15 amino acids. Trimming left V 4 bases short and J 3 bases short, with 15 bases between. CDR3 region: CASSNRDGDYYGYTF. The CDR3 DNA is TGTGCCAGTAGTAATCGGGACGGGGATTACTATGGCTACACCTTC.

This clonotype has just a few counts. The J gene is TRBJ2-7, the V gene TRBV4-2, with TRBD1 matching over 8 bases. Looked up from germline, CDR1 is LGHNA and CDR2 is YNFKEQ. This CDR3 spans 15 amino acids. J lost 4 bases, V lost 3 bases, and 8 bases had no gene match. CDR3 amino acids: CASSHVGQGAYEQYF. The DNA for the CDR3 is TGTGCCAGCAGCCACGTTGGGCAGGGGGCATACGAGCAGTACTTC.

This clonotype has ten or more counts. The chain uses TRBV6-1 and TRBJ2-7; D may be TRBD1 (6 bases). The CDR3 contains 14 residues. Germline V gives CDR1 MNHNS, CDR2 SASEGT. Trimming pared 7 bases from V and 7 bases from J, leaving 20 bases between. CDR3 coding DNA: TGTGCCAGCAAAGGGCTCAGGGGAGTAGGAGAGCAGTACTTC. This codes for CASKGLRGVGEQYF.

Regarding this clonotype: Being one base from a much bigger clone, this may be a read error. The genes are TRBV10-2 and TRBJ2-3; 9 bases align to TRBD2. The ends lost 6 bases at V and 3 bases at J; junction bases unmatched: 10. Germline assignment: CDR1 WSHSY and CDR2 SAAADI. CDR3 length: 16 residues. The CDR3 loop is CASRRSSGTLTDTQYF. Here the CDR3 DNA reads TGCGCCAGCAGGAGGTCTAGCGGGACGTTGACAGATACGCAGTATTTT.

In this sample, this clonotype turned up many times. The CDR3: CASSYPLGRKTSGSPYEQYF. For the CDR3, the DNA is TGTGCCAGCAGTTACCCCCTGGGACGGAAAACTAGCGGGAGCCCCTACGAGCAGTACTTC. The rearrangement joins TRBV6-6 to TRBJ2-7, with 11 bases matching TRBD2. Trimming took 2 bases from V and 2 from J; bases not matched to a gene: 17. CDR1 and CDR2 from the germline V gene are MNHNY and SVGAGI (reference sequence). This CDR3 comprises 20 residues.

This clonotype was seen a few times. This rearrangement joins TRBV29-1 to TRBJ2-2; 9 bases line up with TRBD2. The J segment lost 4 bases and the V segment lost 1 base, leaving 7 bases of the junction unmatched. CDR3 length: 16 amino acids. Germline CDR1 is SQVTM and CDR2 is ANQGSEA. The CDR3 DNA sequence: TGCAGCGTTGAAGGCGCGCGGGAGGGTAGCACCGGGGAGCTGTTTTTT. Protein: CSVEGAREGSTGELFF.

The chain combines TRBV6-2 or TRBV6-3 with TRBJ2-1; D is undetermined. Trimming shortened V by 2 bases and J by 0 bases, and 8 bases separated the two germline ends. The CDR3 sequence is 15 residues long. The germline V gene has CDR1 MNHEY and CDR2 SVGEGT. The CDR3 region has the DNA TGTGCCAGCAGTTACCCGGTGGGCTCCTACAATGAGCAGTTCTTC. Translation gives CASSYPVGSYNEQFF.

This clonotype was counted at least ten times. The chain employs TRBV3-1 and TRBJ2-7; TRBD2 is a possible D gene (5 bases). The germline V gene has CDR1 LGHDT and CDR2 YNNKEL (reference sequence). The ends were cut back, 4 bases at V and 7 bases at J, with 20 bases in the middle. The CDR3 sequence is 15 residues long. This chain's CDR3 is CASSPDGLGGGEQYF. CDR3 in DNA: TGTGCCAGCAGCCCCGACGGACTCGGCGGAGGAGAGCAGTACTTC.

Concerning this clonotype: A much larger clone differs by one base, so this may be a read error. The chain uses TRBV3-1 and TRBJ2-1; TRBD2 aligns across 8 bases. The CDR3 is 13 amino acids. Trimming took 5 bases from V and 10 from J; bases not matched to a gene: 7. Germline V gene data show CDR1 as LGHDT and CDR2 as YNNKEL (reference sequence). CDR3 loop: CASSSGLGLEQFF. CDR3 nucleotide sequence: TGTGCCAGCAGCTCGGGACTAGGATTGGAGCAGTTCTTC.

Comment on this clonotype: A read error is possible here, since a much larger clone lies one base away. CDR3 sequence reads: CASSHSRGRAGNEQFF. CDR3 DNA: TGTGCCAGCAGCCATTCCAGAGGGAGGGCTGGGAATGAGCAGTTCTTC. The chain employs TRBV7-9 and TRBJ2-1; TRBD2 aligns across 7 bases. The trim removed 5 bases at V and 7 bases at J, leaving 14 bases unmatched. There are 16 residues in the CDR3. Germline V gene data show CDR1 as SEHNR and CDR2 as FQNEAQ (reference sequence).

In this sample, this clonotype turned up many times. DNA of the CDR3: TGTGCCAGCAGTTCGGGGGGGCTGGGCTACGAGCAGTACTTC. As protein: CASSSGGLGYEQYF. This chain joins TRBV28 and TRBJ2-7; the match to TRBD2 covers 8 bases. CDR3 length equals 14 residues. CDR1 is MDHEN and CDR2 is SYDVKM in the germline V gene. V lost 4 bases, J lost 3 bases, and 5 bases stayed unmatched.

This clonotype was seen repeatedly, ten times or more. V usage is TRBV28 and J usage is TRBJ2-4, with 8 bases that match TRBD2. Germline CDR1 is MDHEN and CDR2 is SYDVKM. The V gene end was trimmed by 5 bases and the J gene end by 10 bases; junction bases not matched to a gene: 7. This CDR3 spans 13 amino acids. The CDR3 DNA reads TGTGCCAGCAGTAATTCGGGACTAGAGATTCAGTACTTC. Residues: CASSNSGLEIQYF.

This clonotype was picked up a small number of times. The chain employs TRBV12-3 or TRBV12-4 and TRBJ1-2; TRBD1 agrees at 9 bases. There are 16 residues in the CDR3. V lost 0 bases and J lost 3; bases outside the gene matches: 5. The CDR3: CASSLAGGQGYYGYTF. The CDR3 DNA reads as TGTGCCAGCAGTTTAGCGGGCGGACAGGGGTACTATGGCTACACCTTC.

At least ten counts were recorded for this clonotype. This rearrangement joins TRBV4-1 to TRBJ1-6, with 7 bases fitting TRBD1. J gave up 7 bases and V 4 bases, and 7 bases lay outside the gene matches. CDR1 and CDR2 (germline): MGHRA, YSYEKL. The length of the CDR3 is 15 residues. The CDR3 here is CASSPADRDNSPLHF. The CDR3, as DNA: TGCGCCAGCAGCCCGGCAGACAGGGACAATTCACCCCTCCACTTT.

In DNA form, the CDR3 reads TGTGCCAGCAGAACTGACAGGGGGCAAACCTACGAGCAGTACTTC. It yields the protein CASRTDRGQTYEQYF. The rearrangement links TRBV5-4 to TRBJ2-7; 10 bases map to TRBD1. From germline, CDR1 is SGHNT and CDR2 YYREEE (reference sequence). This CDR3 comprises 15 residues. The V gene end was trimmed by 5 bases and the J gene end by 2 bases; junction bases not matched to a gene: 7.